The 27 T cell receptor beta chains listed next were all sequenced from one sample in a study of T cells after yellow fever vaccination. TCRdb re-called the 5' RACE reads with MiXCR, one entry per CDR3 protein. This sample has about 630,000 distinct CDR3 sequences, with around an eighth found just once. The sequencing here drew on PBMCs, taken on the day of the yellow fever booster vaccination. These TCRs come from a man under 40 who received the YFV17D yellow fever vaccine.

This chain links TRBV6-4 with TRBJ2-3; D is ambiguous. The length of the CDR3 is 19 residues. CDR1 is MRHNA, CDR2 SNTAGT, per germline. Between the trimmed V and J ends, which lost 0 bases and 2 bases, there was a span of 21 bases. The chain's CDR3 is CASSDSTTQLWVPTDTQYF. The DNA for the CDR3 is TGTGCCAGCAGTGACTCCACTACACAATTGTGGGTACCCACAGATACGCAGTATTTT.

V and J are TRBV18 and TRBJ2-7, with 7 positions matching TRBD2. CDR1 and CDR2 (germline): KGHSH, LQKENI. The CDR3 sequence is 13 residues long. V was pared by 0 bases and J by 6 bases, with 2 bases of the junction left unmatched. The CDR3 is CASSPPGGSEQYF. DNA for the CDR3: TGTGCCAGCTCACCACCGGGAGGGTCCGAGCAGTACTTC.

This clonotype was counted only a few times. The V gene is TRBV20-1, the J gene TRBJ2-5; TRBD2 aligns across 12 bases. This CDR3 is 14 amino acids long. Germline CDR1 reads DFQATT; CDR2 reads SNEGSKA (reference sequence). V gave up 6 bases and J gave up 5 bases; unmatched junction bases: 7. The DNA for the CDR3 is TGCAGTGCCACGGGACTAGCGGGTCCCGAGACCCAGTACTTC. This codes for CSATGLAGPETQYF.

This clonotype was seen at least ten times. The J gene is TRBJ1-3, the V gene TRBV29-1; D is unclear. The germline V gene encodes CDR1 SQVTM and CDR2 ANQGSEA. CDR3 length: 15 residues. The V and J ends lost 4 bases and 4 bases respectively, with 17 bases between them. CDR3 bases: TGCAGCGTTGCTGAGGGTCCTCCCCTGGGAAACACCATATATTTT. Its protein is CSVAEGPPLGNTIYF.

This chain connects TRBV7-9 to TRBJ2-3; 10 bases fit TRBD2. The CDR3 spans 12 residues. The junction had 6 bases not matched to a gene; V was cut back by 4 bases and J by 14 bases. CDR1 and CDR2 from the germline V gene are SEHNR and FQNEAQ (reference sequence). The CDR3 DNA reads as TGTGCCAGCAGCTGGCTAGCGGGAGCTAGGTATTTT. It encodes CASSWLAGARYF.

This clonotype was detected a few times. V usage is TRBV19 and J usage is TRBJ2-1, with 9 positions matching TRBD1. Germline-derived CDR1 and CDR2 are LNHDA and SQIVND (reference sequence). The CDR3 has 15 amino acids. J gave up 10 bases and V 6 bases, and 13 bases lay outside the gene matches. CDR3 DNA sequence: TGTGCCAGTAGAGGACAGGGGTTACGAGTCGGGGAGCAGTTCTTC. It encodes CASRGQGLRVGEQFF.

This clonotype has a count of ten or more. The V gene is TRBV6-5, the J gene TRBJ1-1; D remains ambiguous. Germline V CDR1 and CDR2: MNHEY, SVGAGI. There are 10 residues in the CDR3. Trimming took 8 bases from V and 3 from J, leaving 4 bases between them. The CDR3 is CASGDTEAFF. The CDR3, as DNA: TGTGCCAGCGGAGACACTGAAGCTTTCTTT.

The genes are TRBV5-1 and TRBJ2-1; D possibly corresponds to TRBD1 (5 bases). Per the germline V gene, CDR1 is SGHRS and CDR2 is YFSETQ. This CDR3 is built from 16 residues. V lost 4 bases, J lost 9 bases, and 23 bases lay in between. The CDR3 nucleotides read TGCGCCAGCAGCCAAATGAGTTTGGACAAGGGAAGTGAGCAGTTCTTC. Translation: CASSQMSLDKGSEQFF.

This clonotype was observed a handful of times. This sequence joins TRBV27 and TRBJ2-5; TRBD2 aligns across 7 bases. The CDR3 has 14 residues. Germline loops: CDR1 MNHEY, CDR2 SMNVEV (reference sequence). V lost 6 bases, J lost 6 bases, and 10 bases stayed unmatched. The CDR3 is CASSLVPGGKTQYF. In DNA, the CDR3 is TGTGCCAGCAGCTTAGTACCGGGAGGAAAGACCCAGTACTTC.

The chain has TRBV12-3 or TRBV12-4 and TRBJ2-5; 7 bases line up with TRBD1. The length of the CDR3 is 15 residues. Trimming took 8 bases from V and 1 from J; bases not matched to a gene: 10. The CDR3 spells CASSSRQGSQETQYF. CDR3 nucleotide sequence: TGTGCCAGCTCATCTAGACAGGGATCCCAAGAGACCCAGTACTTC.

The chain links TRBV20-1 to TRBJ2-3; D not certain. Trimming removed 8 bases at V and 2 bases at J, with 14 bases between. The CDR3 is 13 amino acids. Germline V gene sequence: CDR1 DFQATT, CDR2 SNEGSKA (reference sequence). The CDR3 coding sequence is TGCAGTTCAACCGACCAAAACACAGATACGCAGTATTTT. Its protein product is CSSTDQNTDTQYF.

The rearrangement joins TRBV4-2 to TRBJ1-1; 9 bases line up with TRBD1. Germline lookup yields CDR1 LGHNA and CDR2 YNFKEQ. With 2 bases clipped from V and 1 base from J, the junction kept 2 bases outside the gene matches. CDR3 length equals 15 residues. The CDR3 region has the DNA TGTGCCAGCAGCCAACCGGGACAGGGGAACACTGAAGCTTTCTTT. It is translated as CASSQPGQGNTEAFF.

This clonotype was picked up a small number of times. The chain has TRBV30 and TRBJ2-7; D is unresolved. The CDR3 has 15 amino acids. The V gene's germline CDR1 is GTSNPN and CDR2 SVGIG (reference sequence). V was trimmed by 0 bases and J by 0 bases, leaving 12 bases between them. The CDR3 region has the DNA TGTGCCTGGAGTGTTGGAACTACGAGCTCCTACGAGCAGTACTTC. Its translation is CAWSVGTTSSYEQYF.

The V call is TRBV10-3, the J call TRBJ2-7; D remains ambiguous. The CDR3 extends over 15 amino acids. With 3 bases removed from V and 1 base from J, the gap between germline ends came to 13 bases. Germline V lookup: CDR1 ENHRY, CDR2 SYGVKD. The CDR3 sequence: CAISDVQTTSYEQYF. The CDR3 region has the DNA TGTGCCATCAGTGATGTACAGACCACTTCCTACGAGCAGTACTTC.

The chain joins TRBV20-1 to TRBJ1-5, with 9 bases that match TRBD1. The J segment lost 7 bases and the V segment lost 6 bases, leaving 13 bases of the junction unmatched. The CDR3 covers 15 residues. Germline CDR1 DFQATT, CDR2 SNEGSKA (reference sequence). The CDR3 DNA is TGCAGTGCAAATACTCCGGGACAGGGCGGGCAGCCCCAGCATTTT. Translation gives CSANTPGQGGQPQHF.

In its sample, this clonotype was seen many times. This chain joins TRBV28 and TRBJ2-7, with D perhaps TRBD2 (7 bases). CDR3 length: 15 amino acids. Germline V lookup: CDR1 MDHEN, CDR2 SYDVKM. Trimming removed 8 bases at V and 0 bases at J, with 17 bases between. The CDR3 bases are TGTGCCAGCTCGCTAGGGGGAGGGAACTCCTACGAGCAGTACTTC. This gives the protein CASSLGGGNSYEQYF.

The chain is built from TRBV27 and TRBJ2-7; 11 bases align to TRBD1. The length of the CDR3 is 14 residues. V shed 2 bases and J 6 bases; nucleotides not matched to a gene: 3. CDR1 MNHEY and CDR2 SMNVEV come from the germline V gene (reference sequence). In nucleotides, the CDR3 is TGTGCCAGCAGTTTACCCGGGACAGGGGGCGAGCAGTACTTC. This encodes CASSLPGTGGEQYF.

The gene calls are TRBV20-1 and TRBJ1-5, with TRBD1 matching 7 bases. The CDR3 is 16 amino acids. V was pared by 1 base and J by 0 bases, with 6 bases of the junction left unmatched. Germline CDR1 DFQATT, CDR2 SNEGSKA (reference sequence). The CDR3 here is CSARVDRPYSNQPQHF. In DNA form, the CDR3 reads TGCAGTGCTAGAGTGGACAGGCCCTATAGCAATCAGCCCCAGCATTTT.

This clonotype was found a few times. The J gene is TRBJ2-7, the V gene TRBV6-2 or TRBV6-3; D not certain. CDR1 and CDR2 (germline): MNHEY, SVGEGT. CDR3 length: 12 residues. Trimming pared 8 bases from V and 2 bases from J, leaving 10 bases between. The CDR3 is CASGEPTYEQYF. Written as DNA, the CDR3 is TGTGCCAGCGGGGAACCCACCTACGAGCAGTACTTC.

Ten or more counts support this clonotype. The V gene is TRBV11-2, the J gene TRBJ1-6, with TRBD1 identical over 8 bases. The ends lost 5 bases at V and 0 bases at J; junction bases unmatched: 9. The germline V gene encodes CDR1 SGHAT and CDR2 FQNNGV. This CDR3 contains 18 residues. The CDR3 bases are TGTGCCAGCAGCCGACGAACAGGGGGAAGCTCCTATAATTCACCCCTCCACTTT. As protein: CASSRRTGGSSYNSPLHF.

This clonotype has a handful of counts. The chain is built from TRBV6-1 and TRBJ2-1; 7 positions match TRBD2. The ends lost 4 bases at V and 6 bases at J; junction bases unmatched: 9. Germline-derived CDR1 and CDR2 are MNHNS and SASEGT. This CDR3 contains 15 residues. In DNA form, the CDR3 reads TGTGCCAGCAGTGGACTAGCAGCAGCGGGCAATGAGCAGTTCTTC. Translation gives CASSGLAAAGNEQFF.

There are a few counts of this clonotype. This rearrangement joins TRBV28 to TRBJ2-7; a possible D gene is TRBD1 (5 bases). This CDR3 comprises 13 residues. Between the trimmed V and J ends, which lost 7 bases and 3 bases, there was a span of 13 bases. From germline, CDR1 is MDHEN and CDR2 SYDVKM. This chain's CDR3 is CASISPQGYEQYF. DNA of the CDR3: TGTGCCAGCATCTCTCCCCAGGGCTACGAGCAGTACTTC.

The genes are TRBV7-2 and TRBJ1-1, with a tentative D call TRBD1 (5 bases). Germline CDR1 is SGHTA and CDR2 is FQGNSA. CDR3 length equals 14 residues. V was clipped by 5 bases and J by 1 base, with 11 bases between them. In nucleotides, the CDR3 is TGTGCCAGCAGCATCGGACACCGGAACACTGAAGCTTTCTTT. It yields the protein CASSIGHRNTEAFF. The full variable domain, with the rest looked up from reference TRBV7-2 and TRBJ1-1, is GAGVSQSPSNKVTEKGKDVELRCDPISGHTALYWYRQSLGQGLEFLIYFQGNSAPDKSGLPSDRFSAERTGGSVSTLTIQRTQQEDSAVYLCASSIGHRNTEAFFGQGTRLTVV.

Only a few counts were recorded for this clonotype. CDR3 DNA sequence: TGTGCCAGCAGTTACTATATTGGGGCCCCCGGGACTAGCGGGAATAGAGAGACCCAGTACTTC. Protein: CASSYYIGAPGTSGNRETQYF. The V and J genes are TRBV6-2 or TRBV6-3 and TRBJ2-5; 13 positions match TRBD2. Germline CDR1 reads MNHEY; CDR2 reads SVGEGT. Trimming took 1 base from V and 4 from J; bases not matched to a gene: 18. The CDR3 consists of 21 residues.

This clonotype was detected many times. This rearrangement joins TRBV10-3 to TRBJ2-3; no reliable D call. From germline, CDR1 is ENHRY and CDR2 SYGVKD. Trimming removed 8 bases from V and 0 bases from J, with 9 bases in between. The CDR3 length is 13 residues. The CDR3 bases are TGTGCCATCGCCGTTTCTAGCACAGATACGCAGTATTTT. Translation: CAIAVSSTDTQYF.

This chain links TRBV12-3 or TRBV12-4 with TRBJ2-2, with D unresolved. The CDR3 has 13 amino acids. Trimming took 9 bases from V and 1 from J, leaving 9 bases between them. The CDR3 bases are TGTGCCAGTGCAAGTCGGAACACCGGGGAGCTGTTTTTT. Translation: CASASRNTGELFF.

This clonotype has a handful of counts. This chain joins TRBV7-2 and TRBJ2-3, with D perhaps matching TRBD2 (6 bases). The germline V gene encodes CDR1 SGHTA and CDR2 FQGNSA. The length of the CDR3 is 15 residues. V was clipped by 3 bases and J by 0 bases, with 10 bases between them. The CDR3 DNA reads TGTGCCAGCAGCTTTCGGGAGCGGAGCACAGATACGCAGTATTTT. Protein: CASSFRERSTDTQYF.